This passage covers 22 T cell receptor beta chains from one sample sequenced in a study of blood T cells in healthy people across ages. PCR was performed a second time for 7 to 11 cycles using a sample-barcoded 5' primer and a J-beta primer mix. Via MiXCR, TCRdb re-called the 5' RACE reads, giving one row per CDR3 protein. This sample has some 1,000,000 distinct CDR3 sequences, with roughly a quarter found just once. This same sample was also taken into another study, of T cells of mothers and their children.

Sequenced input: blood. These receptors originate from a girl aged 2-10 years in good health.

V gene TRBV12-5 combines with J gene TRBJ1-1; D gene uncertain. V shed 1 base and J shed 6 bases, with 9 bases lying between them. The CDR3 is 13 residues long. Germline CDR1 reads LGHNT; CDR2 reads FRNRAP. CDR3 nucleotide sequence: TGTGCTAGTGGTTTGGGTCGAAAGGCTGAAGCTTTCTTT. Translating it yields CASGLGRKAEAFF.

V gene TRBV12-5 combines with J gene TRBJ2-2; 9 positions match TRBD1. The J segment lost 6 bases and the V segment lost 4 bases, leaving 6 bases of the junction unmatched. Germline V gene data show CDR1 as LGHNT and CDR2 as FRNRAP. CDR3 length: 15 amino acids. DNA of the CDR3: TGTGCTAGTGGTTCTACAGGGGGCGCGGCCGGGGAGCTGTTTTTT. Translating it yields CASGSTGGAAGELFF.

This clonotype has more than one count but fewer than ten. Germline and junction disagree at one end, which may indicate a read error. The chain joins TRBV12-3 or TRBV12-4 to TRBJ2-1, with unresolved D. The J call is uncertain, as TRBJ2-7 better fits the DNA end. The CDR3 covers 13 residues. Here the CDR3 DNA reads TGTACCAGCAGTTTGGGTCCGACCGCCGAGCAGTACTTC. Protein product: CTSSLGPTAEQYF.

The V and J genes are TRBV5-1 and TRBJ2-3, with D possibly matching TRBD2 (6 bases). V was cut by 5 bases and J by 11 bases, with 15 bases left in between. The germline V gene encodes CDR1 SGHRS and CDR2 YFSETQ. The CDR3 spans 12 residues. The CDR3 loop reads CASRAGTRGQYF. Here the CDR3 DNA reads TGCGCCAGCAGGGCCGGGACTCGAGGGCAGTATTTT. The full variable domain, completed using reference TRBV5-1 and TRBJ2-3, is KAGVTQTPRYLIKTRGQQVTLSCSPISGHRSVSWYQQTPGQGLQFLFEYFSETQRNKGNFPGRFSGRQFSNSRSEMNVSTLELGDSALYLCASRAGTRGQYFGPGTRLTVL.

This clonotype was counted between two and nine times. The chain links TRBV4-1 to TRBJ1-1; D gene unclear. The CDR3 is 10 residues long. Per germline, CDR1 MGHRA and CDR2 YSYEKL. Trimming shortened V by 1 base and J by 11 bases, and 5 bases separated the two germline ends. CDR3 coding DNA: TGCGCCAGCAGCCAAGTGTGGGCTTTCTTT. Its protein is CASSQVWAFF.

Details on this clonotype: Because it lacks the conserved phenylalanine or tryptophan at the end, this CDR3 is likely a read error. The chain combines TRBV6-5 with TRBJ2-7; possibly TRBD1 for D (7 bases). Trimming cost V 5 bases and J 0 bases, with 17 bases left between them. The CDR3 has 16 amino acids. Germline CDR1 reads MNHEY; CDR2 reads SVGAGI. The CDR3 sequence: CASSGLIGTASYEQYS. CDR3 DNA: TGTGCCAGCAGTGGACTAATTGGGACAGCCTCCTACGAGCAGTACTCC.

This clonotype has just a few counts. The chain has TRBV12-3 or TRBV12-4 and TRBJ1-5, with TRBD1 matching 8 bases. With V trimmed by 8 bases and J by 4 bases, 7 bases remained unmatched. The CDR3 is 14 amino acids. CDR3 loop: CASEPTGANQPQHF. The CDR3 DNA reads TGTGCCAGCGAACCGACAGGGGCAAATCAGCCCCAGCATTTT.

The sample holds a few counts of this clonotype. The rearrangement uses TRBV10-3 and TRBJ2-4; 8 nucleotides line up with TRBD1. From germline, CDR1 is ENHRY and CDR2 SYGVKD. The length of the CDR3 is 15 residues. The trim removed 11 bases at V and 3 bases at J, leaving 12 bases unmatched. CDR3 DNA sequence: TGTGCCGTATCGGACAGGGCCGTAGACAAAAACATTCAGTACTTC. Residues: CAVSDRAVDKNIQYF.

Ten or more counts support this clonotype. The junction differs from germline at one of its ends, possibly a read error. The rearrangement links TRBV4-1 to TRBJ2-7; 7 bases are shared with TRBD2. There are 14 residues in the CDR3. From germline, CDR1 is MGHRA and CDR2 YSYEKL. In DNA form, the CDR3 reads TGTGCCAGCAGCCAAGGGAGGGGCGCCTACGAGCAGTACTTC. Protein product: CASSQGRGAYEQYF.

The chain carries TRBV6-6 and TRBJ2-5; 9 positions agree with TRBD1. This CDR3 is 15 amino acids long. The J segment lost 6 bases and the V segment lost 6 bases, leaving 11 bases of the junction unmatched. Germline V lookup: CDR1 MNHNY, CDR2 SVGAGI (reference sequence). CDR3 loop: CASRTLSGQGQTQYF. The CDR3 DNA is TGTGCCAGCAGAACCCTCTCGGGACAGGGTCAGACCCAGTACTTC.

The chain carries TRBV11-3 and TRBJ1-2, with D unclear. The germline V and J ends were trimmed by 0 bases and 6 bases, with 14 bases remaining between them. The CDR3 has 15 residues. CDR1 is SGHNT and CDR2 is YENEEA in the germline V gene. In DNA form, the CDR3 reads TGTGCCAGCAGCTTAGATCTTTCTCCCGGGAATGGCTACACCTTC. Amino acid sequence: CASSLDLSPGNGYTF. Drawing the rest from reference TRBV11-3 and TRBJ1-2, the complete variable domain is EAGVVQSPRYKIIEKKQPVAFWCNPISGHNTLYWYLQNLGQGPELLIRYENEEAVDDSQLPKDRFSAERLKGVDSTLKIQPAELGDSAVYLCASSLDLSPGNGYTFGSGTRLTVV.

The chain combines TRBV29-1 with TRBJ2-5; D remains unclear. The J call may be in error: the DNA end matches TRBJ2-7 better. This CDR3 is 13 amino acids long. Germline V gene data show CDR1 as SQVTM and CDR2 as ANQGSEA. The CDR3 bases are TGCAGCGTTGCAAGCAAAGAATCCTACGAGCAGTACTTC. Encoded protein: CSVASKESYEQYF.

CDR3 in amino acids: CASSSRDNPYEQYF. The DNA for the CDR3 is TGTGCCAGCAGTTCCCGGGACAATCCCTACGAGCAGTACTTC. The V call is TRBV7-9, the J call TRBJ2-7, with TRBD1 as a possible D gene (6 bases). The CDR3 runs 14 residues. Per the germline V gene, CDR1 is SEHNR and CDR2 is FQNEAQ (reference sequence). Trimming removed 6 bases from V and 2 bases from J, with 14 bases in between.

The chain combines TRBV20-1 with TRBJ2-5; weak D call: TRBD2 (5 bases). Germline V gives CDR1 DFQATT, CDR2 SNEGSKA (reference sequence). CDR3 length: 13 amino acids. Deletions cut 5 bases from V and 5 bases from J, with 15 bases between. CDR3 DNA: TGCAGTGCTGGCGGCCGGGGAAGGGAGACCCAGTACTTC. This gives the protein CSAGGRGRETQYF.

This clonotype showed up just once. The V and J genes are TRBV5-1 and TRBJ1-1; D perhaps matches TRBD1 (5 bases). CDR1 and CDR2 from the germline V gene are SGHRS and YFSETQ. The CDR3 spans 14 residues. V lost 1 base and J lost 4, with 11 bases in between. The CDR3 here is CASSLQGVPTEAFF. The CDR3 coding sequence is TGCGCCAGCAGCTTGCAAGGGGTTCCCACTGAAGCTTTCTTT.

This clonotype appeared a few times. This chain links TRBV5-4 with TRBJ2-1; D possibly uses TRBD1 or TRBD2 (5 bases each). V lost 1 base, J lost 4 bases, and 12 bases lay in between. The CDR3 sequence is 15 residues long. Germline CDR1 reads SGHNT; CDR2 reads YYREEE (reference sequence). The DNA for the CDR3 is TGTGCCAGCAGCTTGCCCGGGGCGGGTTACAATGAGCAGTTCTTC. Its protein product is CASSLPGAGYNEQFF.

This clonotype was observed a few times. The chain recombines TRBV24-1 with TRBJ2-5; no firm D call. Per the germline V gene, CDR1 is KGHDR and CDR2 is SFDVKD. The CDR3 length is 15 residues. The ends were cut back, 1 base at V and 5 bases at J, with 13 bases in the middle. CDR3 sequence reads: CATSDFLDTSETQYF. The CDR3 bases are TGTGCCACCAGTGATTTCCTAGACACGTCGGAGACCCAGTACTTC.

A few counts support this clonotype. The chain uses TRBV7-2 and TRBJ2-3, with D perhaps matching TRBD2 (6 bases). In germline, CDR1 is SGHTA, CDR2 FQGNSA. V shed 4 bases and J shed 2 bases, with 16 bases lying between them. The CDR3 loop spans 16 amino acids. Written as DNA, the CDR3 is TGTGCCAGCAGCTCTAGGGCGGCGGGGACCACAGATACGCAGTATTTT. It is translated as CASSSRAAGTTDTQYF.

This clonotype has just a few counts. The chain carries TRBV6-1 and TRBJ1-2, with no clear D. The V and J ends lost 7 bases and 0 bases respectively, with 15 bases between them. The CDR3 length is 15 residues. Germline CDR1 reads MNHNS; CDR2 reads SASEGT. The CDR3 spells CASTILRVSNYGYTF. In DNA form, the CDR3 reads TGTGCCAGCACGATCCTTAGGGTTTCTAACTATGGCTACACCTTC.

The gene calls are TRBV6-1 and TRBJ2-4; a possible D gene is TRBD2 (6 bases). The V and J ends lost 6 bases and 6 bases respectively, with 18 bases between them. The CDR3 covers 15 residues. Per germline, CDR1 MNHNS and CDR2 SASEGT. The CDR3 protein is CASSEQLVGGNIQYF. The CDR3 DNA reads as TGTGCCAGCAGCGAACAGCTAGTGGGAGGAAACATTCAGTACTTC.

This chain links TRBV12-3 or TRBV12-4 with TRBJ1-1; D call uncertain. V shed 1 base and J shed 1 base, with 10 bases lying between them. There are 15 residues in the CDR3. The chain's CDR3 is CASSLGSFSNTEAFF. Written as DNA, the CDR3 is TGTGCCAGCAGTTTAGGTTCATTTTCGAACACTGAAGCTTTCTTT.

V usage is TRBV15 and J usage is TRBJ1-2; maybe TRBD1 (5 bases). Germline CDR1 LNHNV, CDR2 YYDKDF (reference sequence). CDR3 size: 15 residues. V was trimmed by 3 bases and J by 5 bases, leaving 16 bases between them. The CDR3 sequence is CATSSNLGTAYGYTF. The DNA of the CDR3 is TGTGCCACCAGCAGCAACCTAGGGACGGCATATGGCTACACCTTC.